This entry concerns a single T cell receptor (beta chain). The sample is drawn from a study of blood T cell repertoires in COVID-19. Germline V CDR1 and CDR2: SGDLS, YYNGEE. Trimming removed 4 bases from V and 2 bases from J, with 19 bases in between. The CDR3 covers 18 residues. In the original analysis: The assay estimated nucleated cells by amplifying reference gene primers. Libraries were prepared by immunoSEQ multiplex PCR; TCRdb keeps only in-frame clonotypes and omits some of them. V, J and clone size derive from that table, while D and trimming were established from the DNA sequence. This table holds under 100,000 clones, around 92% found once.

The specimen was peripheral blood. The rearrangement uses TRBV9 and TRBJ2-6; D is perhaps TRBD2 (5 bases). The receptor was isolated from an older woman with active COVID-19. The CDR3 spells CASSKSGGEMAGANVLTF. CDR3 coding DNA: TGTGCCAGCAGCAAGAGCGGTGGGGAAATGGCTGGGGCCAACGTCCTGACTTTC.